These T cell receptor beta chains were read from a single sample in a study of a mutant IDH1 vaccine in newly diagnosed glioma. Their antigen targets remain unknown. The protocol was immunoSEQ multiplex PCR, while the TCRdb copy is restricted to in-frame clones and leaves out a portion. The data hold roughly 38,000 clones, with 65% to 90% observed a single time. The sample consisted of PBMCs, taken from a glioma patient whose treatment included an IDH1 peptide vaccine. The receptor source for this set is a man aged 18 to 30 with glioma. Some clones in this sample may be carry-over from other donors' samples. Each CDR3 is given with its conserved first and last residue. A D gene is named only where the DNA matches it firmly. A row's size may be missing; if present it is once, few, many or a size class.

>TRBV2|TRBJ1-4|-|12|-
TGTGCCAGCAAGGGGGGGCTGGAAAAACTGTTTTTT
CASKGGLEKLFF
>TRBV7-2|TRBJ2-2|-|19|TRBD2
TGTGCCAGCAGGGCCGGGACTAGCGGGGGGGCCGCGAACACCGGGGAGCTGTTTTTT
CASRAGTSGGAANTGELFF
>TRBV6-5|TRBJ1-2|-|15|TRBD1
TGTGCCAGCAGTCCCTACCCACCAGGGGGCTCTGGCTACACCTTC
CASSPYPPGGSGYTF
>TRBV11-1|TRBJ1-1|-|14|-
TGTGCCAGCAGCTTCTCTGGGGGGAACACTGAAGCTTTCTTT
CASSFSGGNTEAFF
>TRBV9|TRBJ1-1|few|15|-
TGTGCCAGCAGCGTAGCTCGAGCAGCGAACACTGAAGCTTTCTTT
CASSVARAANTEAFF
>TRBV2|TRBJ2-7|-|13|-
TGTGCCAGCAGTGAAGGTCCCACCTACGAGCAGTACTTC
CASSEGPTYEQYF
>TRBV19|TRBJ2-2|-|15|TRBD2
TGTGCCAGTAGAACCGGGACTAGCGTGGCCGGGGAGCTGTTTTTT
CASRTGTSVAGELFF
>TRBV13|TRBJ1-1|-|16|-
TGTGCCAGCAGCTTACTCGGAGCCCTGGCTATCTCTGAAGCTTTCTTT
CASSLLGALAISEAFF
>TRBV5-1|TRBJ2-2|-|15|TRBD1
TGCGCCAGCAGCTTGGGGGGACAGGGCTTCGGGGAGCTGTTTTTT
CASSLGGQGFGELFF
>TRBV27|TRBJ2-5|-|13|TRBD2
TGTGCCAGCAAAAGCTTTAGGGGGACTAGTCAGTACTTC
CASKSFRGTSQYF
>TRBV10-3|TRBJ1-2|-|14|TRBD1
TGTGCCATCAGTGCTGGGACAGGGGGACGCGGCTACACCTTC
CAISAGTGGRGYTF
>TRBV19|TRBJ1-1|few|15|-
TGTGCCAGTAGTATCCATCAGGGGAGGGGGACTGAAGCTTTCTTT
CASSIHQGRGTEAFF
>TRBV2|TRBJ2-1|-|16|TRBD2
TGTGCCAGCACCCGGGGAGCGGGGGCCTCCTACAATGAGCAGTTCTTC
CASTRGAGASYNEQFF
>TRBV7-2|TRBJ1-3|-|16|-
TGTGCCAGCAGCCTCCAACGGATCCCCTCTGGAAACACCATATATTTT
CASSLQRIPSGNTIYF
>TRBV6-5|TRBJ1-2|once|11|-
TGTGCCAGCAGGGGCCCAAGTGGCTACACCTTC
CASRGPSGYTF
>TRBV2|TRBJ1-6|-|15|-
TGTGCCAGCAGTGTCTCGGGGCGCCCGTATTCACCCCTCCACTTT
CASSVSGRPYSPLHF
>TRBV11-2|TRBJ2-7|-|12|-
TGTGCCAGCAGCCCACGAACCGGCGAGCAGTACTTC
CASSPRTGEQYF
>TRBV7-9|TRBJ2-7|-|13|-
TGTGCCAGCAGCCCCATATCGTTTTCCGAGCAGTACTTC
CASSPISFSEQYF
>TRBV4-3|TRBJ1-2|once|14|TRBD1
TGCGCCAGCAGCCAACCCGGGGCAGGGGGTGGCTACACCTTC
CASSQPGAGGGYTF
>TRBV7-8|TRBJ1-5|-|14|-
TGTGCCAGCAGCATTGACGGCCTCAATCAGCCCCAGCATTTT
CASSIDGLNQPQHF
>TRBV7-2|TRBJ1-2|-|15|-
TGTGCCAGCAGCTTCCGGGGTGGGGCTAACTATGGCTACACCTTC
CASSFRGGANYGYTF
>TRBV2|TRBJ1-1|-|11|-
TGTGCCACCTTCGGGGGCACTGAAGCTTTCTTT
CATFGGTEAFF
>TRBV7-8|TRBJ1-4|-|14|TRBD1
TGTGCCAGCAGCTTGCAGACAGGGGTTGAAAAACTGTTTTTT
CASSLQTGVEKLFF
>TRBV19|TRBJ2-3|-|15|TRBD2
TGTGCCAGTAAGCTAGCGGGAGACCCCACAGATACGCAGTATTTT
CASKLAGDPTDTQYF
>TRBV2|TRBJ1-6|-|15|TRBD1
TGTGCCAGCGACTCCGGGACACAGGGGGTATCACCCCTCCACTTT
CASDSGTQGVSPLHF
>TRBV27|TRBJ2-3|once|15|-
TGTGCCAGCAGTTTAATTGGGGGGTCTGGGGATACGCAGTATTTT
CASSLIGGSGDTQYF
>TRBV5-6|TRBJ1-2|-|16|-
TGTGCCAGCAGCCGCATAACCAGGGACGGATTGTATGGCTACACCTTC
CASSRITRDGLYGYTF
>TRBV19|TRBJ1-1|few|14|-
TGTGCCAGTAGTATAGGGGACGAGTACACTGAAGCTTTCTTT
CASSIGDEYTEAFF
>TRBV5-4|TRBJ1-1|few|14|-
TGTGCCAGCAGCTCCCCACAGGAGAACACTGAAGCTTTCTTT
CASSSPQENTEAFF
>TRBV5-4|TRBJ2-7|once|15|-
TGTGCCAGCAGCTTGTCAGCGGAGGGCTCCTACGAGCAGTACTTC
CASSLSAEGSYEQYF
>TRBV27|TRBJ2-7|-|15|-
TGTGCCAGCAGTTTATACTACGGGGAAGCTGGCGAGCAGTACTTC
CASSLYYGEAGEQYF
>TRBV2|TRBJ1-2|-|13|TRBD1
TGTGCCAGCCTGAGGGACAGACTGAATGGCTACACCTTC
CASLRDRLNGYTF
>TRBV9|TRBJ1-1|once|15|-
TGTGCCAGCAGCGTAACATACGGGACGGGCACTGAAGCTTTCTTT
CASSVTYGTGTEAFF
>TRBV30|TRBJ1-3|-|12|TRBD1
TGTGCCCGGGGGACAGAAGGAAACACCATATATTTT
CARGTEGNTIYF
>TRBV5-1|TRBJ2-2|-|14|-
TGCGCCAGCAGCCCGAGCGGGAACACCGGGGAGCTGTTTTTT
CASSPSGNTGELFF
>TRBV5-4|TRBJ2-6|-|15|-
TGTGCCAGCAGCTCAAAACAGGGTCCCTCCAACGTCCTGACTTTC
CASSSKQGPSNVLTF
>TRBV15|TRBJ2-1|-|15|-
TGTGCCACCAGCACCGTTGGGGGTGCTACCAATGAGCAGTTCTTC
CATSTVGGATNEQFF
>TRBV6-4|TRBJ1-5|few|16|-
TGTGCCAGCAGCCTAAAAGGGGGAGAATATGATCAGCCCCAGCATTTT
CASSLKGGEYDQPQHF
>TRBV29-1|TRBJ1-2|-|11|-
TGCAGCGTTGAAGCAGGGTTGGGCGGCACCTTC
CSVEAGLGGTF
>TRBV10-3|TRBJ2-7|once|14|-
TGTGCCATCAGTGCTCTTCCTACGGAATACGAGCAGTACTTC
CAISALPTEYEQYF
>TRBV7-2|TRBJ1-2|-|12|-
TGTGCCAGCAGCTTAGTAAACTATGGCTACACCTTC
CASSLVNYGYTF
>TRBV7-9|TRBJ1-1|once|14|-
TGTGCCAGCAGCCTGAATATGGCGGACACTGAAGCTTTCTTT
CASSLNMADTEAFF
>TRBV7-2|TRBJ1-2|-|15|TRBD1
TGTGCCAGCAGCATAGCCGGGACAGCAGAGTATGGCTACACCTTC
CASSIAGTAEYGYTF
>TRBV7-2|TRBJ1-1|-|16|-
TGTGCCAGCAGCTTTAGCTCCGGGATCATGAACACTGAAGCTTTCTTT
CASSFSSGIMNTEAFF
>TRBV7-9|TRBJ2-7|-|17|-
TGTGCCAGCAGCGAAAGACAGGGAGGGTGGATCGGGCACGAGCAGTACTTC
CASSERQGGWIGHEQYF
>TRBV2|TRBJ2-7|-|15|-
TGTGCCAGCAGTGGAACCGGGACACTCCCGCACGAGCAGTACTTC
CASSGTGTLPHEQYF
>TRBV7-9|TRBJ2-1|-|11|-
TGTGCCAGCAGCTTAGTAAACGAGCAGTTCTTC
CASSLVNEQFF
>TRBV28|TRBJ1-1|few|14|TRBD1
TGTGCCAGCAGTTCCGGGACAGGGAGAACTGAAGCTTTCTTT
CASSSGTGRTEAFF
>TRBV6-5|TRBJ2-2|many|15|TRBD2
TGTGCCAGCAGGACTAGCGGATGGAACACCGGGGAGCTGTTTTTT
CASRTSGWNTGELFF
>TRBV4-1|TRBJ2-2|few|16|TRBD2
TGCGCCAGCAGCCCGACTAGCGGGACATACACCGGGGAGCTGTTTTTT
CASSPTSGTYTGELFF
>TRBV5-8|TRBJ2-6|-|15|-
TGTGCCAGCAGCTTCAAAGGTTCTGGGGCCAACGTCCTGACTTTC
CASSFKGSGANVLTF